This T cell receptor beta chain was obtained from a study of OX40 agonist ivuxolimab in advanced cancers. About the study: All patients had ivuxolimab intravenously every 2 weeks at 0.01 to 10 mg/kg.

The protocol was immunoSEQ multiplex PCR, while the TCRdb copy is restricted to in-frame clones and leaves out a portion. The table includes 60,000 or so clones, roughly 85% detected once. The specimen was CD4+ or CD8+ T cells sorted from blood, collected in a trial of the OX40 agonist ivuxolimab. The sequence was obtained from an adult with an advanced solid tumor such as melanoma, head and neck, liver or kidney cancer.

DNA of the CDR3: TGTGCCAGCTCACCTGCAGGGGCCTTCTACGAGCAGTACTTC. It specifies CASSPAGAFYEQYF. The chain combines TRBV18 with TRBJ2-7, with D possibly being TRBD1 (6 bases). Germline CDR1 reads KGHSH; CDR2 reads LQKENI. The ends were cut back, 3 bases at V and 3 bases at J, with 12 bases in the middle. The CDR3 has 14 amino acids.